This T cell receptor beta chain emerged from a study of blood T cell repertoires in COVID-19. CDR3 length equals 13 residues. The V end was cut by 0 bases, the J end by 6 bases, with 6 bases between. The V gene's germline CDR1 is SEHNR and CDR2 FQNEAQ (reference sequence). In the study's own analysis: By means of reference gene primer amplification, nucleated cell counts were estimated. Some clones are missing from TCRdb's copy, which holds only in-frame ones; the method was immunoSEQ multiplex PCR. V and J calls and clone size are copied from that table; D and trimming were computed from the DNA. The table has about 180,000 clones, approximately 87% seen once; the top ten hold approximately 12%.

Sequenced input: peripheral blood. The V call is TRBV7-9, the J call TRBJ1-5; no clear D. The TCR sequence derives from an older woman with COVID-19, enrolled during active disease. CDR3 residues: CASSLAFGQPQHF. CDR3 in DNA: TGTGCCAGCAGCTTAGCATTCGGTCAGCCCCAGCATTTT.